These T cell receptor beta chains were read from a single sample in a study of cytomegalovirus exposure and HLA in healthy donors. The protocol was immunoSEQ multiplex PCR, while the TCRdb copy is restricted to in-frame clones and leaves out a portion. The sample yields around 200,000 clones, 86% seen once. Sequenced input: PBMCs. These TCRs come from a woman between 25 and 40 years old in good health and CMV-seronegative. Both conserved end residues are part of each CDR3. Each record gives: J gene, V gene, D gene, clone size, CDR3 DNA, CDR3 protein. D genes are given only for firm matches. Some rows mark clone size as missing; the rest say once, few, many or name a class of expanded clone.

j_gene: TRBJ2-4
v_gene: TRBV19
d_gene: .
abundance: .
CDR3nt: TGTGCCAGTTTAGCGTGGGACAAAAACATTCAGTACTTC
CDR3aa: CASLAWDKNIQYF

j_gene: TRBJ1-2
v_gene: TRBV5-4
d_gene: TRBD1
abundance: .
CDR3nt: TGTGCCAGCAGGTCGGACAGGGGCTATGGCTACACCTTC
CDR3aa: CASRSDRGYGYTF

j_gene: TRBJ1-1
v_gene: TRBV7-9
d_gene: .
abundance: .
CDR3nt: TGTGCCAGCAGCTTAGGCGACGGGGAGAACACTGAAGCTTTCTTT
CDR3aa: CASSLGDGENTEAFF

j_gene: TRBJ2-2
v_gene: TRBV5-4
d_gene: TRBD1
abundance: .
CDR3nt: TGTGCCAGCAGCTCGGGGAAACAGGGGCCGAACACCGGGGAGCTGTTTTTT
CDR3aa: CASSSGKQGPNTGELFF

j_gene: TRBJ2-7
v_gene: TRBV7-8
d_gene: .
abundance: .
CDR3nt: TGTGCCAGCAGTAGAGGGGCGCGGGGGCGGTACGAGCAGTACTTC
CDR3aa: CASSRGARGRYEQYF

j_gene: TRBJ2-6
v_gene: TRBV4-2
d_gene: .
abundance: .
CDR3nt: TGTGCCAGCAGCCACGGGAACCTGGGTGGGCGCGGGGCCAACGTCCTGACTTTC
CDR3aa: CASSHGNLGGRGANVLTF

j_gene: TRBJ1-1
v_gene: TRBV6-1
d_gene: TRBD1
abundance: .
CDR3nt: TGTGCCAGCACCGACAGGGGAAGAACTGAAGCTTTCTTT
CDR3aa: CASTDRGRTEAFF

j_gene: TRBJ2-1
v_gene: TRBV2
d_gene: .
abundance: few
CDR3nt: TGTGCCAGCAGTGAAGCCGGCAATGAGCAGTTCTTC
CDR3aa: CASSEAGNEQFF

j_gene: TRBJ2-2
v_gene: TRBV7-8
d_gene: .
abundance: .
CDR3nt: TGTGCCAGCAGCTTAATTTTTGGGGGGAACGGGGAGCTGTTTTTT
CDR3aa: CASSLIFGGNGELFF

j_gene: TRBJ1-4
v_gene: TRBV19
d_gene: .
abundance: .
CDR3nt: TGTGCCAGTGCTCGGGATCGTGGTGAAAAACTGTTTTTT
CDR3aa: CASARDRGEKLFF

j_gene: TRBJ2-1
v_gene: TRBV11-2
d_gene: TRBD1
abundance: .
CDR3nt: TGTGCCAGCAGCGGGACAGGGGTATACAATGAGCAGTTCTTC
CDR3aa: CASSGTGVYNEQFF

j_gene: TRBJ2-3
v_gene: TRBV5-6
d_gene: TRBD2
abundance: .
CDR3nt: TGTGCCAGCAGCGGACTAGTCCGAGATACGCAGTATTTT
CDR3aa: CASSGLVRDTQYF

j_gene: TRBJ2-1
v_gene: TRBV27
d_gene: .
abundance: once
CDR3nt: TGTGCCAGCAGTTTATACCTAGGACAAGACAATGAGCAGTTCTTC
CDR3aa: CASSLYLGQDNEQFF

j_gene: TRBJ2-3
v_gene: TRBV6-1
d_gene: .
abundance: .
CDR3nt: TGTGCCAGCAGTGCCGGGACATTGAGCACAGATACGCAGTATTTT
CDR3aa: CASSAGTLSTDTQYF

j_gene: TRBJ2-7
v_gene: TRBV7-3
d_gene: TRBD2
abundance: .
CDR3nt: TGTGCCAGCAGCTTAGGACTAGCGGGAGGTGGCTACGAGCAGTACTTC
CDR3aa: CASSLGLAGGGYEQYF

j_gene: TRBJ2-1
v_gene: TRBV5-1
d_gene: TRBD2
abundance: .
CDR3nt: TGCGCCAGCAGCTTTGAAGGACTAGCGAAACCCTACAATGAGCAGTTCTTC
CDR3aa: CASSFEGLAKPYNEQFF

j_gene: TRBJ1-1
v_gene: TRBV7-8
d_gene: .
abundance: .
CDR3nt: TGTGCCAGCAGCTTAGTTCTGGACAGCCACACTGAAGCTTTCTTT
CDR3aa: CASSLVLDSHTEAFF

j_gene: TRBJ2-2
v_gene: TRBV10-3
d_gene: TRBD2
abundance: .
CDR3nt: TGTGCCATCGGGATAGCGGGGGCGAGGGAGCTGTTTTTT
CDR3aa: CAIGIAGARELFF

j_gene: TRBJ1-1
v_gene: TRBV6-1
d_gene: .
abundance: .
CDR3nt: TGTGCCAGCAGTGAAGCCTATCACAGGGTTCACACTGAAGCTTTCTTT
CDR3aa: CASSEAYHRVHTEAFF

j_gene: TRBJ2-5
v_gene: TRBV2
d_gene: .
abundance: .
CDR3nt: TGTGCCAGCAGTGAATACGAGAAAGAGACCCAGTACTTC
CDR3aa: CASSEYEKETQYF